Each of the 8 T cell receptor beta chains below was sequenced from the same sample in a study of T-cell memory formation after mild COVID-19. From the 5' RACE reads, TCRdb called clonotypes with MiXCR, one entry per CDR3 protein. The sample lists about 410,000 distinct CDR3 sequences; about a sixth were seen once. The specimen sequenced was PBMCs or a T cell subset sorted from them (not recorded which). All receptors come from a man aged 18 to 29 who had mild COVID-19 (a few samples of this study predate the infection). Cell type and time point are not known.

A few counts support this clonotype. The chain is built from TRBV7-2 and TRBJ1-1; no clear D. CDR1 and CDR2 (germline): SGHTA, FQGNSA. The CDR3 contains 14 residues. Trimming took off 1 base at V and 6 bases at J, with 12 bases between the two ends. CDR3 sequence (DNA): TGTGCCAGCAGCTTAGATGGCAGGTCTTCTGAAGCTTTCTTT. Its translation is CASSLDGRSSEAFF.

In this sample, this clonotype turned up a few times. The rearrangement joins TRBV5-1 to TRBJ1-2; D uncertain. Trimming stripped 4 bases from V and 8 bases from J, with 15 bases between. The CDR3 extends over 13 amino acids. Germline CDR1 is SGHRS and CDR2 is YFSETQ. The CDR3 loop is CASSPEIVPGYTF. The CDR3 nucleotides are TGCGCCAGCAGCCCTGAGATCGTACCGGGCTACACCTTC.

The sample holds one count of this clonotype. This chain joins TRBV19 and TRBJ2-7; the D is unclear. The CDR3 length is 14 residues. CDR1 is LNHDA and CDR2 is SQIVND in the germline V gene (reference sequence). Trimming took off 7 bases at V and 2 bases at J, with 15 bases between the two ends. The CDR3 DNA is TGTGCCAGTAAAGTTAGGGTGGGTCCCTACGAGCAGTACTTC. As protein: CASKVRVGPYEQYF.

The chain employs TRBV2 and TRBJ1-3; D call uncertain. The V end lost 4 bases, the J end lost 4 bases, and 8 bases lay between the germline ends. The germline CDR1 and CDR2 sequences are SNHLY and FYNNEI. This CDR3 region has 13 residues. CDR3 region: CASSGFPGNTIYF. The CDR3 nucleotides are TGTGCCAGCAGTGGTTTCCCCGGAAACACCATATATTTT.

This clonotype was found a few times. The chain carries TRBV5-1 and TRBJ2-7, with D maybe TRBD1 (5 bases). The CDR3 is 14 amino acids. CDR1 and CDR2 from the germline V gene are SGHRS and YFSETQ. V was clipped by 4 bases and J by 7 bases, with 18 bases between them. CDR3 sequence (DNA): TGCGCCAGCAGCCCCCTTGGGGCAGGGATAGAGCAGTACTTC. The encoded protein is CASSPLGAGIEQYF.

This clonotype appeared a few times. The rearrangement uses TRBV6-5 and TRBJ2-5; D is possibly TRBD2 (6 bases). In germline, CDR1 is MNHEY, CDR2 SVGAGI. This CDR3 spans 15 amino acids. Trimming took off 7 bases at V and 1 base at J, with 16 bases between the two ends. CDR3 region: CASTFSGGTQETQYF. CDR3 nucleotide sequence: TGTGCCAGCACCTTTTCCGGGGGAACCCAAGAGACCCAGTACTTC.

This clonotype was observed a handful of times. The V call is TRBV20-1, the J call TRBJ2-5; D unclear. The CDR3 loop spans 13 amino acids. Trimming cost V 3 bases and J 0 bases, with 8 bases left between them. Germline loops: CDR1 DFQATT, CDR2 SNEGSKA (reference sequence). The CDR3 region has the DNA TGCAGTGCTAGTTTCGGGTACCAAGAGACCCAGTACTTC. Its protein product is CSASFGYQETQYF.

This clonotype showed up just a few times. The CDR3 loop reads CASSPGLSATNEKLFF. The CDR3 nucleotides are TGCGCCAGCAGTCCGGGATTGAGTGCAACTAATGAAAAACTGTTTTTT. The chain recombines TRBV5-1 with TRBJ1-4; D is uncertain. Germline V gives CDR1 SGHRS, CDR2 YFSETQ. The V end was cut by 5 bases, the J end by 0 bases, with 14 bases between. There are 16 residues in the CDR3.